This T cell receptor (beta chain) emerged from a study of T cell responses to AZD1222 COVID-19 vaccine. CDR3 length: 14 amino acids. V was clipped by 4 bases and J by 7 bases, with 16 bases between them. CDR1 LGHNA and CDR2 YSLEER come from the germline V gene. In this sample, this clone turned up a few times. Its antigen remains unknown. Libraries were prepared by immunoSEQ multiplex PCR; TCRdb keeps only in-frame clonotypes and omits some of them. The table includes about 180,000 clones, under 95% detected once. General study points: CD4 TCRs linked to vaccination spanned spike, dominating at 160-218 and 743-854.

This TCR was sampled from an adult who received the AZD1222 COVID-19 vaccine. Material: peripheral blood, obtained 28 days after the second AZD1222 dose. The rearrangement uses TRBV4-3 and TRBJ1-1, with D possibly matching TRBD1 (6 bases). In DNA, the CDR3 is TGCGCCAGCAGCCGCACAAACAGGGAACATGAAGCTTTCTTT. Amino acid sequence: CASSRTNREHEAFF.